This T cell receptor beta chain was recovered during a study of blood T cell repertoires in COVID-19 (TCRdb year 2020). Regarding the study in general: Samples from collaborators originated in the United States, Italy and Spain and spanned both the acute and convalescent phases of COVID-19. The material from the prospective study consisted of cDNA or gDNA derived from T cells, B-cell-depleted T cells, or PBMCs. Subjects who had been exposed to COVID-19, were actively infected with it, or had recovered from it provided the deeply sampled blood TCRbeta repertoires that made up the dataset. The repertoires were made available in a free public database intended to serve as a resource for research on the immune response to SARS-CoV-2. The samples were drawn from the first 160 participants of the ongoing ImmuneRACE study and from under 1,500 subjects provided by 6 global collaborators. A de-identified subject ID, COVID-19 status, age in years and sex were almost always included in the sample metadata. HLA class I and class II types, where available, came from metadata supplied by the sample provider rather than from assay-based typing.

One collaborating source in Seattle enrolled patients during active infection and followed them longitudinally through the course of disease. Whole blood was collected in K2EDTA tubes by collaborating institutions according to the institutions' own protocols. Collaborator samples were shipped for TCRbeta analysis as frozen whole blood, isolated PBMCs, or DNA extracted from either sample type. The immunoSEQ Assay, a bias-controlled multiplex PCR, was used to amplify TCRbeta CDR3 regions from genomic DNA. The study's processing was this. Nucleated cell counts per sample were estimated from amplification of reference gene primers within the assay. To quantify the absolute abundance of each unique TCRbeta CDR3 rearrangement, sequence reads were collapsed and filtered. For each sample, productive Simpson clonality was calculated as the square root of Simpson's diversity index over productive rearrangements. The table was pulled from immuneACCESS by TCRdb, which kept in-frame rearrangements only. Such tables lose some clones; where checked, under half of the loss comes from unresolved V genes, and the rest has no known cause. That table gives V, J and clone size, and the DNA gave D and trimming. This sample has fewer than 250,000 clones in its table, and 84% of those were observed once. More than 9% of the sample is taken by the ten largest.

The junction carries 12 bases between V and J, which are trimmed by 3 bases and 0 bases respectively. The germline V gene encodes CDR1 SGDLS and CDR2 YYNGEE. The CDR3 goes from the cysteine to the phenylalanine over 15 residues. Only the CDR3 DNA stays, 45 bases, in frame from base 1. This clone was detected only once. Its antigen remains undetermined. No base quality values were provided; no much bigger clone lies one nucleotide off. Beyond this particular receptor, the publication reports: Clinical and demographic metadata were provided uncurated, with the amount varying by source and participant.

The sample was peripheral blood. This receptor was obtained from a woman older than 75 with COVID-19, enrolled during active disease. This sequence uses TRBV9 and TRBJ1-1; TRBD1 could be the D gene, as 6 bases match. The CDR3 has the sequence CASSANQGMNTEAFF. The nucleotide sequence is TGTGCCAGCAGCGCAAACCAGGGGATGAACACTGAAGCTTTCTTT.